This TCR beta chain emerged from a study of T cell repertoires in cytomegalovirus infection. A few counts support this clonotype. The antigen is not known. The trim removed 3 bases at V and 5 bases at J, leaving 8 bases unmatched. CDR1 is SGHVS and CDR2 is FNYEAQ in the germline V gene. This CDR3 comprises 16 residues. TCRdb reanalysed the reads using MiXCR and keeps one entry per CDR3 protein. The data hold hundreds of thousands of distinct CDR3 sequences, with around 35% observed a single time. The receptor was derived from a human donor in good health (CMV status not recorded). Some clones in this sample may be carry-over from other donors' samples. Material: cultured PBMCs, obtained from culture after CMV antigen stimulation. The chain uses TRBV7-6 and TRBJ2-3; 10 bases agree with TRBD1. CDR3 sequence: CASSFMGQGREDTQYF. DNA of the CDR3: TGTGCCAGCAGCTTTATGGGACAGGGGAGAGAAGATACGCAGTATTTT.